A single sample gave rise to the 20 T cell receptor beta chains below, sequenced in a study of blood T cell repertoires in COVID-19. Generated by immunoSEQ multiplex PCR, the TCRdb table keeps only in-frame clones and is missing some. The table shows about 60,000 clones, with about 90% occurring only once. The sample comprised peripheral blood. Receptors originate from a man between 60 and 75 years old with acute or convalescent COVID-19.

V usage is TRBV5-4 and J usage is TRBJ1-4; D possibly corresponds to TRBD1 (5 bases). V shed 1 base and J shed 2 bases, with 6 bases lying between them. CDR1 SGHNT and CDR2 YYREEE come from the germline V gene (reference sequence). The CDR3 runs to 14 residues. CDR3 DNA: TGTGCCAGCAGCTTGCAGGGCACTAATGAAAAACTGTTTTTT. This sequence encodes CASSLQGTNEKLFF.

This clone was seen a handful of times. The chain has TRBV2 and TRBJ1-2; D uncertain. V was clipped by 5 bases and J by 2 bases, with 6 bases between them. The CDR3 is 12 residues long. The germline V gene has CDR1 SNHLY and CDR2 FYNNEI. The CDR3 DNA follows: TGTGCCAGCAGTCCCGAGAACTATGGCTACACCTTC. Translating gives CASSPENYGYTF.

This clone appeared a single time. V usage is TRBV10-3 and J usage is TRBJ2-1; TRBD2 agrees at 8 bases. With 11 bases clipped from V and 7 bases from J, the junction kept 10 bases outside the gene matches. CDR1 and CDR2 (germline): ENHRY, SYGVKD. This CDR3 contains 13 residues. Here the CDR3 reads CASQAGVENEQFF. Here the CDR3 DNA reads TGTGCCTCCCAAGCGGGAGTGGAAAATGAGCAGTTCTTC.

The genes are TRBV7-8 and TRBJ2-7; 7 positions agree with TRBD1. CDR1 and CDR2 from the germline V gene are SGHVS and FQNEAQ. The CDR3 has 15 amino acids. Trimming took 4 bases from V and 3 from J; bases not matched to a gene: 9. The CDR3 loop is CASSSPGQNDYEQYF. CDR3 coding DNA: TGTGCCAGCAGCTCACCGGGACAGAACGACTACGAGCAGTACTTC.

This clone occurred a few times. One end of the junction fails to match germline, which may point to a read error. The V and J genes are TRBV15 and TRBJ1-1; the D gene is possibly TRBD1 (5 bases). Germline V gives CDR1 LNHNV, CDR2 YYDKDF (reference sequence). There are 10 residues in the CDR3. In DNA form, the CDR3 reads TGTGCCACCAGCAGAGAGCAGGGCCTCTTT. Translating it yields CATSREQGLF. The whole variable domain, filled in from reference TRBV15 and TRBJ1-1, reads DAMVIQNPRYQVTQFGKPVTLSCSQTLNHNVMYWYQQKSSQAPKLLFHYYDKDFNNEADTPDNFQSRRPNTSFCFLDIRSPGLGDTAMYLCATSREQGLFGQGTRLTVV.

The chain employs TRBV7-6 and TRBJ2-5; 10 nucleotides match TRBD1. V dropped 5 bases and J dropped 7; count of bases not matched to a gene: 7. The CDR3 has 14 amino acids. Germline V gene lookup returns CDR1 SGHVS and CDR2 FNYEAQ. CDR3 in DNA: TGTGCCAGCAGCCCACGGACAGGGGGTAGGACCCAGTACTTC. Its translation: CASSPRTGGRTQYF.

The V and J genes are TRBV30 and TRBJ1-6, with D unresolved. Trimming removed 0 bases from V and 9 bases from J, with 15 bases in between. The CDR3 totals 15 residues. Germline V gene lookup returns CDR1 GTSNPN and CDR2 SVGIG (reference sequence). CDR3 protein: CAWSVYEIGGSPLHF. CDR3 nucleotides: TGTGCCTGGAGTGTATATGAGATCGGTGGTTCACCCCTCCACTTT.

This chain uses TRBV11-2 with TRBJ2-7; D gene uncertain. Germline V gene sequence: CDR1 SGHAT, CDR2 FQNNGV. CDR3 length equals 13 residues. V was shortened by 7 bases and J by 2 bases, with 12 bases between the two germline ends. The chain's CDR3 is CASNDGPTYEQYF. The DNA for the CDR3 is TGTGCCAGCAATGATGGTCCTACCTACGAGCAGTACTTC.

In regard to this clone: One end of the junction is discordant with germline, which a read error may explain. This CDR3 is CASSVSRGDHNEQFF. For the CDR3, the DNA is TGTGCTAGCAGCGTCTCTCGCGGGGACCACAATGAGCAGTTCTTC. The rearrangement links TRBV7-7 to TRBJ2-1, with D maybe TRBD2 (6 bases). The CDR3 consists of 15 residues. Germline-derived CDR1 and CDR2 are SSHAT and FNYEAQ (reference sequence). Combining the CDR3 with reference TRBV7-7 and TRBJ2-1 gives the whole variable domain GAGVSQSPRYKVTKRGQDVTLRCDPISSHATLYWYQQALGQGPEFLTYFNYEAQPDKSGLPSDRFSAERPEGSISTLTIQRTEQRDSAMYRCASSVSRGDHNEQFFGPGTRLTVL.

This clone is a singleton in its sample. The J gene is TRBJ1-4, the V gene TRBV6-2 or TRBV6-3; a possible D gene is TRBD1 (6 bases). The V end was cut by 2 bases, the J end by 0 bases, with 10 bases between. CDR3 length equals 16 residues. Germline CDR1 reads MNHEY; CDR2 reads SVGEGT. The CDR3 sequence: CASSYDRSTTNEKLFF. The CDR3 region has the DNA TGTGCCAGCAGTTACGACAGGAGTACAACTAATGAAAAACTGTTTTTT.

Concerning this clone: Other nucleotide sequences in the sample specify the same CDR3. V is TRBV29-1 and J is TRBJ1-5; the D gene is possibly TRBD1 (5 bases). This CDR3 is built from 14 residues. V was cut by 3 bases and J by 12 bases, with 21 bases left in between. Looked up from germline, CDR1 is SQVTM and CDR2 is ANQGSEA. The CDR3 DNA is TGCAGCGTTGATGACGGGGCCCGGTCGGGAGGCCAGCATTTT. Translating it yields CSVDDGARSGGQHF.

CDR3 in DNA: TGTGCCACCAGGCCGACACCCGGGACAGAGACTACGAACACCGGGGAGCTGTTTTTT. This codes for CATRPTPGTETTNTGELFF. V usage is TRBV15 and J usage is TRBJ2-2; 7 positions match TRBD1. Germline CDR1 LNHNV, CDR2 YYDKDF (reference sequence). CDR3 length: 19 residues. The V gene end was trimmed by 6 bases and the J gene end by 0 bases; junction bases not matched to a gene: 16.

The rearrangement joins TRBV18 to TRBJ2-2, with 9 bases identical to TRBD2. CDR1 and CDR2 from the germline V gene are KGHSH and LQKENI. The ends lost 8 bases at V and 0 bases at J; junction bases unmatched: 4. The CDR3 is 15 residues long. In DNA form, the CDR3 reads TGTGCCAGCCCTCCTAGCGGGACGAACACCGGGGAGCTGTTTTTT. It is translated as CASPPSGTNTGELFF.

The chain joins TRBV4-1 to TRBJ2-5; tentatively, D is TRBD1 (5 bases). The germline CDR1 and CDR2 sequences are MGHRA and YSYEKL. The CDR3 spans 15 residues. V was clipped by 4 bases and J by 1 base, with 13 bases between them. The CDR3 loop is CASSRQLTAQETQYF. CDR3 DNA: TGCGCCAGCAGCCGCCAACTGACAGCCCAAGAGACCCAGTACTTC.

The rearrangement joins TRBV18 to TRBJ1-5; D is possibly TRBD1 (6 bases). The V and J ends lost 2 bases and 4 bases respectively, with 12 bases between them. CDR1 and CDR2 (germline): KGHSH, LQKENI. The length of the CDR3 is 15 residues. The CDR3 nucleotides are TGTGCCAGCTCACCAATTAGGACAGAAAATCAGCCCCAGCATTTT. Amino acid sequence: CASSPIRTENQPQHF.

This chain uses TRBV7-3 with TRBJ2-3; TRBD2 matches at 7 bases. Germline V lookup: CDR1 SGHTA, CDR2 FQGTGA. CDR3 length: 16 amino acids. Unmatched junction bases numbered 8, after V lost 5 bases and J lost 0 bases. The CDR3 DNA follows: TGTGCCAGCAGCCCAAAGTTTAGCGGGAGCACAGATACGCAGTATTTT. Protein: CASSPKFSGSTDTQYF.

CDR3 in DNA: TGTGCCAGCAGCACCCGGGACAGGTCCTATGGCTACACCTTC. Protein: CASSTRDRSYGYTF. The V gene is TRBV7-8, the J gene TRBJ1-2, with TRBD1 identical over 8 bases. Germline V gene sequence: CDR1 SGHVS, CDR2 FQNEAQ. The length of the CDR3 is 14 residues. Trimming at V came to 5 bases and at J to 4 bases, leaving 6 bases not matched to a gene.

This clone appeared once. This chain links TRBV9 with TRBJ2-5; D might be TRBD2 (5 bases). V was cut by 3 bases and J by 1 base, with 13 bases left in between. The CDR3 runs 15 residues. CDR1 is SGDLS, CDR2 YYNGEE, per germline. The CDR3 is CASSASPRGQETQYF. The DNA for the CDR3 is TGTGCCAGCAGCGCCTCCCCCCGGGGCCAAGAGACCCAGTACTTC.

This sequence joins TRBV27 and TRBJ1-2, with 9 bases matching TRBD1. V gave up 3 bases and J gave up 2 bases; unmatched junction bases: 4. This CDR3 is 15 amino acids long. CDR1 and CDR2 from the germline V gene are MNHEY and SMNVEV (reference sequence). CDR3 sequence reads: CASSFTGTGNYGYTF. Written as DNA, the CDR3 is TGTGCCAGCAGTTTCACCGGGACAGGGAACTATGGCTACACCTTC.

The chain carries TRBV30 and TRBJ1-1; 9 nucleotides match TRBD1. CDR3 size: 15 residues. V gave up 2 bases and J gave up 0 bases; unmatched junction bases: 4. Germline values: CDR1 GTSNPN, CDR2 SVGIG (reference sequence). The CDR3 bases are TGTGCCTGGAGTTTGACAGGGGGAATGAACACTGAAGCTTTCTTT. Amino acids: CAWSLTGGMNTEAFF.